A selection of T cell receptor beta chains follows, all from one sample in a study of T cells in Graves' hyperthyroidism and ophthalmopathy. TCRdb fed the multiplex PCR reads into MiXCR, producing one record per CDR3 protein. The table lists some 620,000 distinct CDR3 sequences, roughly 16% of them singletons. The sample consisted of blood. These receptors were obtained from a woman between 25 and 40 years old with Graves' hyperthyroidism. Each CDR3 is given with its conserved first and last residue. The order of the fields is J gene, D gene, clone size, V gene, CDR3 DNA, CDR3 protein. A D gene is named only where the DNA matches it firmly. Rows may omit the clone size; those that give it use once, few, many or a size class.

TRBJ2-7 | . | many | TRBV6-1 | TGTGCCAGCATGGGGGCTAGCGAAGCCTACGAGCAGTACTTC | CASMGASEAYEQYF
TRBJ1-5 | TRBD1 | few | TRBV9 | TGTGCCAGCAGCGCGGGGAGGGAGACAGGGAATCAGCCCCAGCATTTT | CASSAGRETGNQPQHF
TRBJ2-1 | . | many | TRBV2 | TGTGCCAGCAGTGAATACTTTGGGCCGCCCAATGAGCAGTTCTTC | CASSEYFGPPNEQFF
TRBJ2-1 | TRBD1 | few | TRBV6-1 | TGTGCCAGCAGGTCGACAGGGCAAGAGACCCAGTTCTTC | CASRSTGQETQFF
TRBJ1-2 | . | few | TRBV5-1 | TGCGCCAGCAGCCCCAACAGGGATGGCTACACCTTC | CASSPNRDGYTF
TRBJ2-7 | . | . | TRBV6-2/TRBV6-3 | TGTGCCAGCAGCCAATACAGGGTGGACGAGCAGTACTTC | CASSQYRVDEQYF
TRBJ2-2 | . | . | TRBV18 | TGTGCCAGCTCACCACCCAGGGGCTGTAACACCGGGGAGCTGTTTTTT | CASSPPRGCNTGELFF
TRBJ2-1 | . | many | TRBV18 | TGTGCCAGCTCACCGTCCCTAGGGAGAACAAATGAGCAGTTCTTC | CASSPSLGRTNEQFF
TRBJ2-7 | . | . | TRBV25-1 | TGTGCCAGTATACACCCCACAAGCTCCTACGAGCAGTACTTC | CASIHPTSSYEQYF
TRBJ1-6 | . | many | TRBV11-2 | TGTGCCAGCAGCTTAGGGACAGCTTGGAATTCACCCCTCCACTTT | CASSLGTAWNSPLHF
TRBJ2-1 | . | few | TRBV30 | TGTGCCTGGGGACAATTATTGGATGTTAATGAGCAGTTCTTC | CAWGQLLDVNEQFF
TRBJ2-7 | . | . | TRBV30 | TGTGCCTGGAGATTAGTCCAATCGTCCAACGAGCAGTACTTC | CAWRLVQSSNEQYF
TRBJ1-5 | . | few | TRBV29-1 | TGCAGCGTCAGGGAGGGCAATCAGCCCCAGCATTTT | CSVREGNQPQHF
TRBJ2-7 | . | many | TRBV27 | TGTGCCAGCAGCTTCGCAGCCTTAGCCTACGAGCAGTACTTC | CASSFAALAYEQYF
TRBJ2-1 | . | . | TRBV7-9 | TGTGCCAGCAGCTTTAGGCGTGAGCAGTTCTTC | CASSFRREQFF
TRBJ1-1 | . | many | TRBV20-1 | TGCAGTGCTTACAAGAACACTGAAGCTTTCTTT | CSAYKNTEAFF
TRBJ2-1 | TRBD2 | . | TRBV6-9 | TGTGCCAGCAGTTACGCCCTAGCGGGAGGTGTCAATGAGCAGTTCTTC | CASSYALAGGVNEQFF
TRBJ1-2 | . | many | TRBV3-1 | TGTGCCAGCAGCCAAGGGGGCGCAGGTCGCTATGGCTACACCTTC | CASSQGGAGRYGYTF
TRBJ1-1 | . | . | TRBV5-1 | TGCGCCACCAGCTTGCACGCTAGTAGCACTGAAGCTTTCTTT | CATSLHASSTEAFF
TRBJ2-6 | TRBD2 | few | TRBV7-2 | TGTGCCAGCAGCCCCGGGGAGGGGCGAGGGGCCAACGTCCTGACTTTC | CASSPGEGRGANVLTF
TRBJ1-1 | . | many | TRBV30 | TGTGCCTGGAGTGCTCCCCCCGTGAACACTGAAGCTTTCTTT | CAWSAPPVNTEAFF
TRBJ2-7 | TRBD2 | many | TRBV9 | TGTGCCAGCAGTAGGACTAGCGGGGATTACGAGCAGTACTTC | CASSRTSGDYEQYF
TRBJ2-7 | . | many | TRBV5-1 | TGCGCCAGCAGCTTGGAGACTAGTCCTTCCTACGAGCAGTACTTC | CASSLETSPSYEQYF
TRBJ2-3 | . | many | TRBV12-3/TRBV12-4 | TGTGCCAGCTCCGCGGTCACAGATACGCAGTATTTT | CASSAVTDTQYF
TRBJ2-2 | . | many | TRBV2 | TGTGCCAGCAGAGAGGACGGGAACACCGGGGAGCTGTTTTTT | CASREDGNTGELFF
TRBJ2-3 | TRBD1 | many | TRBV11-1 | TGTGCCAGCAGCATAGGGACAGGGACCTCCACAGATACGCAGTATTTT | CASSIGTGTSTDTQYF
TRBJ2-6 | . | few | TRBV19 | TGTGCCAGTAGTATAACAGGGCGCTCTGGGGCCAACGTCCTGACTTTC | CASSITGRSGANVLTF
TRBJ2-1 | . | many | TRBV29-1 | TGCAGCGGCCTCACAGGACAGAGCTCCTACAATGAGCAGTTCTTC | CSGLTGQSSYNEQFF
TRBJ2-7 | . | many | TRBV11-3 | TGTGCCAGCAGCTTCTCTGTGCGGTCCCACCCACCCTACGAGCAGTACTTC | CASSFSVRSHPPYEQYF
TRBJ2-6 | . | . | TRBV12-3/TRBV12-4 | TGTGCCAGCAGTTTACCCAGGGGACACAGCTCTGGGGCCAACGTCCTGACTTTC | CASSLPRGHSSGANVLTF
TRBJ2-1 | . | . | TRBV20-1 | TGCAGTGCTAGCTTTGCGGGAAATCGGAATGAGCAGTTCTTC | CSASFAGNRNEQFF
TRBJ1-2 | . | many | TRBV28 | TGTGCCAGCAGGTCAGCTAACTATGGCTACACCTTC | CASRSANYGYTF
TRBJ2-7 | . | many | TRBV27 | TGTGCCAGCAGTCTCGCCTGGGACTTTGGGGCATACGAGCAGTACTTC | CASSLAWDFGAYEQYF
TRBJ1-3 | TRBD1 | . | TRBV6-1 | TGTGCCAGCAGTGAGGGACAGGGGTTCTACACCATATATTTT | CASSEGQGFYTIYF
TRBJ2-3 | . | many | TRBV5-8 | TGTGCCAGCAGCCCACGGAAGACAGATACGCAGTATTTT | CASSPRKTDTQYF
TRBJ2-1 | TRBD2 | . | TRBV20-1 | TGCAGTGCCCCCGGGGGGGCCAGCTCCTACAATGAGCAGTTCTTC | CSAPGGASSYNEQFF
TRBJ2-1 | . | . | TRBV5-1 | TGCGCCAGCAGCCAGGGACTCGCACCGATCAATGAGCAGTTCTTC | CASSQGLAPINEQFF
TRBJ1-3 | . | few | TRBV5-1 | TGCGCCAGCAGCTTGCCGGGGAGCTCTGGAAACACCATATATTTT | CASSLPGSSGNTIYF
TRBJ2-7 | . | many | TRBV10-3 | TGTGCCATCAGGGGCGCGAGCTACGAGCAGTACTTC | CAIRGASYEQYF